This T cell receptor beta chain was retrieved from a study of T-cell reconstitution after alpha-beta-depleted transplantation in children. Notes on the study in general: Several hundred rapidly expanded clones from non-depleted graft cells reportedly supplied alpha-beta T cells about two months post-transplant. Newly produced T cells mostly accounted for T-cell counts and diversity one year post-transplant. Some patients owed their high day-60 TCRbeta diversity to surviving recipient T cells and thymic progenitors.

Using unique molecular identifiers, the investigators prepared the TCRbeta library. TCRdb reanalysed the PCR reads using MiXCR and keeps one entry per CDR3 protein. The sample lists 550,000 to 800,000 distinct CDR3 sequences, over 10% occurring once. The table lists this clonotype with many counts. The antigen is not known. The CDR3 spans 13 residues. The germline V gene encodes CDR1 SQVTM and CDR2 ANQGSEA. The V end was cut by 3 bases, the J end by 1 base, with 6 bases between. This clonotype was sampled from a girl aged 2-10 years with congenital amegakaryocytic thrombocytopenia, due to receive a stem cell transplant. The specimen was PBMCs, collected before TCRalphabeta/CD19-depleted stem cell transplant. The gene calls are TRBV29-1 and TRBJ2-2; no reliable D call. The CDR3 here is CSVEAKNTGELFF. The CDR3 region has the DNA TGCAGCGTTGAGGCCAAGAACACCGGGGAGCTGTTTTTT.